The text below deals with one TCR beta chain. Its antigen is currently unknown. Primers: 60 Vbeta forward and 13 Jbeta reverse. Produced via immunoSEQ multiplex PCR; TCRdb's table is partial and in-frame only. The profile covers under 130,000 clones, with more than 70% appearing a single time and 2.1% taken by the ten largest. The CDR3 has 14 residues. Germline CDR1 SEHNR, CDR2 FQNEAQ (reference sequence). Trimming cost V 5 bases and J 4 bases; bases outside gene matches: 5. The sample comes from a study of cytomegalovirus exposure and HLA in healthy donors. General observations from the study: Earlier analysis found most TCR beta V segments productive about 87% or about 30% of the time. Immune exposure was documented only through CMV serostatus.

The sample consisted of PBMCs. The receptor's source is a man aged 25-40 years in good health and CMV-seronegative. V usage is TRBV7-9 and J usage is TRBJ2-7; 10 bases agree with TRBD1. The DNA for the CDR3 is TGTGCCAGCAGCCAGGGACAGGGGTATTACGAGCAGTACTTC. Protein: CASSQGQGYYEQYF.